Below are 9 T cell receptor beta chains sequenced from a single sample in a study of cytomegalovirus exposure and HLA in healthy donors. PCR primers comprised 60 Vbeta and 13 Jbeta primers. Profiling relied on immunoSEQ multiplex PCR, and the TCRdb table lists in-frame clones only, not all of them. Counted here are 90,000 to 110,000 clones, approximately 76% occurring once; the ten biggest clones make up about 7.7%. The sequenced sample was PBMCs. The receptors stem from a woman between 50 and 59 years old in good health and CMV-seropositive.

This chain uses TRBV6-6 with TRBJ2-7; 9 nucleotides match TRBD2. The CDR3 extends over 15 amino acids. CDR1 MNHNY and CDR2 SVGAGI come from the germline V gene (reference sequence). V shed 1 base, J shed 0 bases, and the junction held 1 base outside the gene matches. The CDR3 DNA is TGTGCCAGCAGTTACTTAGCGGGGGACTCCTACGAGCAGTACTTC. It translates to CASSYLAGDSYEQYF.

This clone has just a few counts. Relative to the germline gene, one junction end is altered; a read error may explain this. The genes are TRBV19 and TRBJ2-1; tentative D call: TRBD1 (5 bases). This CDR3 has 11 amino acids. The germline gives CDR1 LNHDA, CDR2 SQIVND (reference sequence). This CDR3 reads CASSASGSQVF. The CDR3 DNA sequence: TGTGCCAGTAGTGCTTCAGGGTCTCAGGTCTTC.

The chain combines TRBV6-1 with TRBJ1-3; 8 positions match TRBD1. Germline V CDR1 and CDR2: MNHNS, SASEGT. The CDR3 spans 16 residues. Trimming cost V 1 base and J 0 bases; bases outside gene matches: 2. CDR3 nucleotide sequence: TGTGCCAGCAGTGAAGACAGGGGGAGCTCTGGAAACACCATATATTTT. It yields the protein CASSEDRGSSGNTIYF.

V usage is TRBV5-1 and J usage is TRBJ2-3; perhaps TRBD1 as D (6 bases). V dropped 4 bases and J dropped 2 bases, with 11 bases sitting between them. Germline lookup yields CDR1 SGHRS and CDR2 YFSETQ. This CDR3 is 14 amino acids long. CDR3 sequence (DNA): TGCGCCAGCAGCCCTCGGACAGACACAGATACGCAGTATTTT. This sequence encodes CASSPRTDTDTQYF.

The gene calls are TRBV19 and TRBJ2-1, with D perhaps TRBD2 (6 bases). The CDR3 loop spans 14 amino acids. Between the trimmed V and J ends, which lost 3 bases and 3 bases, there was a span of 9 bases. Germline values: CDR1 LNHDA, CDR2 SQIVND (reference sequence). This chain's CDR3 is CASSIGGGYNEQFF. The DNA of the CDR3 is TGTGCCAGTAGTATCGGGGGTGGCTACAATGAGCAGTTCTTC.

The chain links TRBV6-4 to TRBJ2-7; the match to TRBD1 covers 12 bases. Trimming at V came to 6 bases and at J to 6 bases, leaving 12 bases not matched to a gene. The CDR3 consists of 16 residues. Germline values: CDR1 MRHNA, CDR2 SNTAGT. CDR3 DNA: TGTGCCAGCAGAGATTCCTACCGGGACAGGGGGCGCGAGCAGTACTTC. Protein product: CASRDSYRDRGREQYF.

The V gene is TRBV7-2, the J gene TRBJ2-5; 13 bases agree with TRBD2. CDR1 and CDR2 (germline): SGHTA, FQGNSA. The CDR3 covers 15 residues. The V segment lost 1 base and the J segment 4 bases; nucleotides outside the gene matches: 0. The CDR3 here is CASSLGTSGGETQYF. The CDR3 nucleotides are TGTGCCAGCAGCTTAGGGACTAGCGGGGGAGAGACCCAGTACTTC.

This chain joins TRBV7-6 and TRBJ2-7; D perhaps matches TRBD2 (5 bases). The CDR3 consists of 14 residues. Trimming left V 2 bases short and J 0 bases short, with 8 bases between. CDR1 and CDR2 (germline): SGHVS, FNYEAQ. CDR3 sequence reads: CASSLRAGSYEQYF. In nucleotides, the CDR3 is TGTGCCAGCAGCTTACGGGCGGGCTCCTACGAGCAGTACTTC.

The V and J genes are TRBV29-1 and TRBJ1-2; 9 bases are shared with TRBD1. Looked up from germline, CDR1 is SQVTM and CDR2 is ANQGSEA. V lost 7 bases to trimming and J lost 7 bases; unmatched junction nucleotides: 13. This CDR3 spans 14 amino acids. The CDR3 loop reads CSAVKTGGGSGYTF. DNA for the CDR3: TGCAGCGCCGTAAAGACAGGGGGAGGGAGTGGCTACACCTTC. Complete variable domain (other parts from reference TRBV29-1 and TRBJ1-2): SAVISQKPSRDICQRGTSLTIQCQVDSQVTMMFWYRQQPGQSLTLIATANQGSEATYESGFVIDKFPISRPNLTFSTLTVSNMSPEDSSIYLCSAVKTGGGSGYTFGSGTRLTVV.